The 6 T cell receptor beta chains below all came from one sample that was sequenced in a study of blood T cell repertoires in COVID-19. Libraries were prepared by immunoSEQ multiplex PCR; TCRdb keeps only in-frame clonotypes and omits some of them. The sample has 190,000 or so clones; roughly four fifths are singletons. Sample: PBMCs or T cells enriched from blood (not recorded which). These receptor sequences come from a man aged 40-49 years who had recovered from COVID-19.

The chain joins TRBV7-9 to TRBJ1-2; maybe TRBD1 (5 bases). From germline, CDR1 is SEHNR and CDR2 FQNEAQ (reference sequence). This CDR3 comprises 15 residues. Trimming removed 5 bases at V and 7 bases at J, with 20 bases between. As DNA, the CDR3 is TGTGCCAGCAGCCTAACTGGAGGGGAAGCGGTTGGCTACACCTTC. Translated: CASSLTGGEAVGYTF.

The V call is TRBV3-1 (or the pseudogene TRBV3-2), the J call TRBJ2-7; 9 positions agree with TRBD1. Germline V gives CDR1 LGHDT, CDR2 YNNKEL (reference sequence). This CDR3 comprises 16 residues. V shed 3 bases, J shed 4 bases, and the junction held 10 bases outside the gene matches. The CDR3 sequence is CASSQWTGETQYEQYF. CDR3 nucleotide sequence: TGTGCCAGCAGCCAGTGGACAGGGGAAACGCAGTACGAGCAGTACTTC.

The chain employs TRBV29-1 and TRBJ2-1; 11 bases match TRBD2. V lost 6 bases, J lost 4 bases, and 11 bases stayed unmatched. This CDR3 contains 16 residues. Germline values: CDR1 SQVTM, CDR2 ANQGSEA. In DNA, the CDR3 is TGCAGCGTGCCCAGACTAGCGGGAAACCCGTACAATGAGCAGTTCTTC. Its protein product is CSVPRLAGNPYNEQFF.

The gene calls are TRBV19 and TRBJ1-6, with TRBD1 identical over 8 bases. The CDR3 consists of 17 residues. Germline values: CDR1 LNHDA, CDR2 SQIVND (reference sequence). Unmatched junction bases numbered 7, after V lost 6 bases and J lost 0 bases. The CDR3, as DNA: TGTGCCAGTAGGACCGGACAGGGCGGCTCCTATAATTCACCCCTCCACTTT. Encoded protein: CASRTGQGGSYNSPLHF.

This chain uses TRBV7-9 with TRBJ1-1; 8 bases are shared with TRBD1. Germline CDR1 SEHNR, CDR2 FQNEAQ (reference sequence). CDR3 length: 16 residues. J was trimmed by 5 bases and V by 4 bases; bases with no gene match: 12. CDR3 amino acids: CASSSSAGGGRTEAFF. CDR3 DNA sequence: TGTGCCAGCAGCTCATCCGCAGGGGGCGGAAGAACTGAAGCTTTCTTT. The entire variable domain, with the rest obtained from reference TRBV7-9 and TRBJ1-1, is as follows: DTGVSQNPRHKITKRGQNVTFRCDPISEHNRLYWYRQTLGQGPEFLTYFQNEAQLEKSRLLSDRFSAERPKGSFSTLEIQRTEQGDSAMYLCASSSSAGGGRTEAFFGQGTRLTVV.

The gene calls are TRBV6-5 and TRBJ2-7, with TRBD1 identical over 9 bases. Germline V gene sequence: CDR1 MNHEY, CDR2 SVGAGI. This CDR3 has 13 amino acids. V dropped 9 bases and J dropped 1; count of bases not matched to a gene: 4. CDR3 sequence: CASTGTGSYEQYF. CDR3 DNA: TGTGCCAGTACCGGGACAGGGTCCTACGAGCAGTACTTC.